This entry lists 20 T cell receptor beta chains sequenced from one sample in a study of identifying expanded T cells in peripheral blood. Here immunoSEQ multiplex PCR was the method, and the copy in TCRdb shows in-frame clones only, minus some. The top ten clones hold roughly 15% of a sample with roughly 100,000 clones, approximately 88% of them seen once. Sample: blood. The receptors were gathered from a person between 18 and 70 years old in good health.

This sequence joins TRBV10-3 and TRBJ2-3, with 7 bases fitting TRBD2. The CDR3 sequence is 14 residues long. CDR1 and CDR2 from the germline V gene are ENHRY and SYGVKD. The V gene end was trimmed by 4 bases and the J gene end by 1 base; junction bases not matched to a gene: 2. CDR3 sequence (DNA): TGTGCCATCAGTGTTACTAGCGGCACAGATACGCAGTATTTT. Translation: CAISVTSGTDTQYF.

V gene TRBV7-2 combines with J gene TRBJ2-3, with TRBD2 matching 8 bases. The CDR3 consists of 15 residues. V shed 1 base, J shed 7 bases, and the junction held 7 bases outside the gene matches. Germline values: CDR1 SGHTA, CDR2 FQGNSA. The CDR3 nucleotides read TGTGCCAGCAGCTTAGTCTGGACTAGCTTATATACGCAGTATTTT. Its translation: CASSLVWTSLYTQYF.

As DNA, the CDR3 is TGTGCCAGCAGCTACCGGGCCATCTATGGCTACACCTTC. It encodes CASSYRAIYGYTF. The gene calls are TRBV7-2 and TRBJ1-2; no clear D. V lost 4 bases to trimming and J lost 4 bases, with 10 bases between them. CDR3 length equals 13 residues. Germline CDR1 is SGHTA and CDR2 is FQGNSA.

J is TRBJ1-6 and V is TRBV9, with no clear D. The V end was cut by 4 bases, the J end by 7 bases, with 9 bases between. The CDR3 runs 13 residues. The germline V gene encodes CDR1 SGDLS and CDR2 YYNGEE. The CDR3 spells CASSSTTNSPLHF. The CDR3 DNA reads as TGTGCCAGCAGCTCGACCACCAATTCACCCCTCCACTTT.

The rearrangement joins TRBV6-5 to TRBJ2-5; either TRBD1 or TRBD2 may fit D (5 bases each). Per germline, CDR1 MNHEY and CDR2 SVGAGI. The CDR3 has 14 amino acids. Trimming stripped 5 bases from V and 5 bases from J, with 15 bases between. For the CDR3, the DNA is TGTGCCAGCAGTGAGCCTGGGACGCCCGAGACCCAGTACTTC. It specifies CASSEPGTPETQYF.

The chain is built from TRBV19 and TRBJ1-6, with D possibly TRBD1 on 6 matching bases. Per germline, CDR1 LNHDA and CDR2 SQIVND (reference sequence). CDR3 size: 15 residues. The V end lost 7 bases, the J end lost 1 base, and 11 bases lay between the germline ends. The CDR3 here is CASNQGSSYNSPLHF. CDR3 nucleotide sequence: TGTGCCAGTAACCAGGGGTCGTCCTATAATTCACCCCTCCACTTT.

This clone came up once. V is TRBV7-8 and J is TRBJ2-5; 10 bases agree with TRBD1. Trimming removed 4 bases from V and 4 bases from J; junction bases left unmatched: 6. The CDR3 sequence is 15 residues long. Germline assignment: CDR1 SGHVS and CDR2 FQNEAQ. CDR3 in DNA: TGTGCCAGCAGCTCCAGACAGGGGGCGGGAGAGACCCAGTACTTC. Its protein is CASSSRQGAGETQYF.

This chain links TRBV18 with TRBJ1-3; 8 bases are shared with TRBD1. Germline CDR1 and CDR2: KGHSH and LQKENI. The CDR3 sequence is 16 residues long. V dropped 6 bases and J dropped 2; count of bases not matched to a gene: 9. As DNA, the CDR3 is TGTGCCAGCTCCTCGCCCCAGGACAGGGCTGGAAACACCATATATTTT. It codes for CASSSPQDRAGNTIYF.

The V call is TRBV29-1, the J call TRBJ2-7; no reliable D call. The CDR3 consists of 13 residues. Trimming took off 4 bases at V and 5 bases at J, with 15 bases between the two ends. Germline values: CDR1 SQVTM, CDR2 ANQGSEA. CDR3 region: CSVGGPLLDEQYF. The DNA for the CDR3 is TGCAGCGTTGGAGGACCCCTTTTAGACGAGCAGTACTTC.

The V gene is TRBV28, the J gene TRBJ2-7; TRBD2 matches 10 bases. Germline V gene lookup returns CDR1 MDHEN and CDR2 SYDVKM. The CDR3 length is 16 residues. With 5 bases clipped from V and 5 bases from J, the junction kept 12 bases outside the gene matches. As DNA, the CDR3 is TGTGCCAGCAGTACATCGGGGACTAGCGATCACCACGAGCAGTACTTC. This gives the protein CASSTSGTSDHHEQYF.

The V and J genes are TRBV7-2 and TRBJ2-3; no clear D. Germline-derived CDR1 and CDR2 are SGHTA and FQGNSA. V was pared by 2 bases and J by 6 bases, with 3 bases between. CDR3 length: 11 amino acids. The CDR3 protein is CASSLRDTQYF. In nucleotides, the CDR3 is TGTGCCAGCAGCTTACGCGATACGCAGTATTTT.

CDR3 in amino acids: CASSPELAADTQYF. For the CDR3, the DNA is TGTGCCAGCAGCCCAGAGCTAGCCGCAGATACGCAGTATTTT. The rearrangement joins TRBV6-4 to TRBJ2-3; D may be TRBD2 (5 bases). Germline loops: CDR1 MRHNA, CDR2 SNTAGT. The CDR3 contains 14 residues. The V end was cut by 6 bases, the J end by 4 bases, with 14 bases between.

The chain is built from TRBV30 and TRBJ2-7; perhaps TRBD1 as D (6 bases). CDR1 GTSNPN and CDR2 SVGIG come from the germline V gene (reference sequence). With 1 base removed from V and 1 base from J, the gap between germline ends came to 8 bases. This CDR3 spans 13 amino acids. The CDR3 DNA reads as TGTGCCTGGAGTGGGGACAATTCCTACGAGCAGTACTTC. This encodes CAWSGDNSYEQYF.

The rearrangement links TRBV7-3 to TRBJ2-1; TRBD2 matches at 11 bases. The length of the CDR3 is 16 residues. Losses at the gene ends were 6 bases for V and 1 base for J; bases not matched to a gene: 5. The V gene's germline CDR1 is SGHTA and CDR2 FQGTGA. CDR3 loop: CASSLLAGASYNEQFF. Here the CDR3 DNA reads TGTGCCAGCAGTTTACTAGCGGGGGCATCCTACAATGAGCAGTTCTTC.

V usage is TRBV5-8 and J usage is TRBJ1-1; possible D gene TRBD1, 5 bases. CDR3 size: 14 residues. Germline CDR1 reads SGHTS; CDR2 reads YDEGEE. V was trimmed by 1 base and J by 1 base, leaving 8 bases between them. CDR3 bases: TGTGCCAGCAGCTTGTCAGGGTCGAACACTGAAGCTTTCTTT. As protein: CASSLSGSNTEAFF.

CDR3 coding DNA: TGTGCCAGTAACAAGCGGGGCGGGAGTGAGACCCAGTACTTC. This gives the protein CASNKRGGSETQYF. The chain carries TRBV19 and TRBJ2-5; 7 nucleotides match TRBD2. V lost 7 bases to trimming and J lost 5 bases; unmatched junction nucleotides: 10. The CDR3 has 14 amino acids. Looked up from germline, CDR1 is LNHDA and CDR2 is SQIVND (reference sequence).

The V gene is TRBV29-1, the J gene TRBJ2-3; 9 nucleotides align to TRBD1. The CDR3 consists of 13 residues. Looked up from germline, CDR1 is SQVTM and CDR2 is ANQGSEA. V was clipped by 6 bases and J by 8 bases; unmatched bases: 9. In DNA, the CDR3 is TGCAGCGTACCTCGACAGGGGGGAACTACGCAGTATTTT. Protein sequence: CSVPRQGGTTQYF.

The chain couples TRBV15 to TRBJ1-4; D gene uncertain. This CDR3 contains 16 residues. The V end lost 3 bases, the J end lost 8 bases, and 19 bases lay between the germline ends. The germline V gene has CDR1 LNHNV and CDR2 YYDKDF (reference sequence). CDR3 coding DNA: TGTGCCACCAGCAGTGGGTCCCCCCGGTCGGGCGAAAAACTGTTTTTT. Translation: CATSSGSPRSGEKLFF. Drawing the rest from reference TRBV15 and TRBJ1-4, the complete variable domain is DAMVIQNPRYQVTQFGKPVTLSCSQTLNHNVMYWYQQKSSQAPKLLFHYYDKDFNNEADTPDNFQSRRPNTSFCFLDIRSPGLGDTAMYLCATSSGSPRSGEKLFFGSGTQLSVL.

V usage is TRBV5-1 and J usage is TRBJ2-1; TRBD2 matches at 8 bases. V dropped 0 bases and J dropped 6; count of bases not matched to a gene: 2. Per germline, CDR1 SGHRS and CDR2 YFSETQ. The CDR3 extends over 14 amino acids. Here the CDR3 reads CASSLVAGGNEQFF. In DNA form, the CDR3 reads TGCGCCAGCAGCTTGGTGGCGGGGGGCAATGAGCAGTTCTTC.

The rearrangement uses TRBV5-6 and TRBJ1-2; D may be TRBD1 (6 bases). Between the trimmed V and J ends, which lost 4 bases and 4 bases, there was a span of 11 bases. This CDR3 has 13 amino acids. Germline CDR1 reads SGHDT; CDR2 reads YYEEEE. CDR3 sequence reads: CASSLTGIYGYTF. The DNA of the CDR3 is TGTGCCAGCAGCCTAACAGGGATCTATGGCTACACCTTC.